The entry that follows covers one T cell receptor (beta chain) sequence. Trimming pared 1 base from V and 0 bases from J, leaving 10 bases between. There are 16 residues in the CDR3. CDR1 is SGHDN, CDR2 FVKESK, per germline. This sample is drawn from a study of OX40 agonist ivuxolimab in advanced cancers. Sequenced by immunoSEQ multiplex PCR; TCRdb stores in-frame clones only, minus some. In the table there are fewer than 55,000 clones, approximately 80% of which are singletons. V gene TRBV14 combines with J gene TRBJ2-1; D uncertain. This receptor was identified in an adult with an advanced solid tumor such as melanoma, head and neck, liver or kidney cancer. The material was CD4+ or CD8+ T cells sorted from blood, obtained in a trial of the OX40 agonist ivuxolimab. CDR3: CASSQVRPSSYNEQFF. DNA for the CDR3: TGTGCCAGCAGCCAAGTTCGGCCAAGCTCCTACAATGAGCAGTTCTTC.